One sample yielded the 9 T cell receptor beta chains listed below, sequenced in a study of response to subunit inactivated influenza vaccine (dated by TCRdb to about 2018). Preparation of the library involved RT-PCR. The instrument was an Illumina HiSeq 2500. In-frame beta chains were kept once TCRdb had trimmed the public reads at Q25 with fastp and called clones with MiXCR. CDR3 protein duplicates are merged, each entry listing the most common genes and DNA. The table for this sample lists roughly 520,000 distinct CDR3 sequences; roughly 25% of them were counted only once. Clones ranked in the top ten supply approximately 2% of the sample. The material sequenced was CD4+ T cells sorted from PBMCs, taken roughly 5 days after vaccination. These receptors originate from a man aged 50 to 59 who received an inactivated influenza vaccine. Donor details come from another sample of the same person, matched by shared clones.

This clonotype was detected only a few times. The rearrangement joins TRBV14 to TRBJ2-1, with D hard to call. V was trimmed by 1 base and J by 3 bases, leaving 10 bases between them. Germline CDR1 reads SGHDN; CDR2 reads FVKESK. The CDR3 has 15 amino acids. The CDR3 reads CASSQAQQFYNEQFF. The CDR3 nucleotides are TGTGCCAGCAGCCAAGCTCAGCAGTTCTACAATGAGCAGTTCTTC.

The gene calls are TRBV20-1 and TRBJ2-7; 10 nucleotides line up with TRBD2. The V segment lost 5 bases and the J segment 0 bases; nucleotides outside the gene matches: 7. Germline V gene sequence: CDR1 DFQATT, CDR2 SNEGSKA (reference sequence). The length of the CDR3 is 15 residues. The CDR3 sequence: CSAGGLALSSYEQYF. The CDR3 DNA sequence: TGCAGTGCTGGGGGACTAGCGTTAAGCTCCTACGAGCAGTACTTC.

This chain joins TRBV12-3 or TRBV12-4 and TRBJ2-1; the match to TRBD2 covers 10 bases. This CDR3 is 17 amino acids long. V gave up 6 bases and J gave up 0 bases; unmatched junction bases: 8. The CDR3 DNA reads TGTGCCAGCAGGGGGCTGAGCGGGGGGGCCTCCTACAATGAGCAGTTCTTC. It specifies CASRGLSGGASYNEQFF.

The chain links TRBV6-2 or TRBV6-3 to TRBJ1-4; D gene uncertain. V was cut by 2 bases and J by 5 bases, with 3 bases left in between. The CDR3 contains 12 residues. From germline, CDR1 is MNHEY and CDR2 SVGEGT. Here the CDR3 reads CASSYRNEKLFF. CDR3 in DNA: TGTGCCAGCAGTTACCGGAATGAAAAACTGTTTTTT.

In this sample, this clonotype turned up a few times. This chain connects TRBV5-1 to TRBJ1-5, with TRBD1 as a possible D gene (6 bases). V lost 4 bases, J lost 4 bases, and 15 bases lay in between. The CDR3 extends over 15 amino acids. Germline V gene lookup returns CDR1 SGHRS and CDR2 YFSETQ. The CDR3 loop reads CASSLQTGPNQPQHF. The CDR3 DNA is TGCGCCAGCAGCCTCCAAACAGGGCCGAATCAGCCCCAGCATTTT.

This clonotype has at least ten counts. A junction end diverges from the germline sequence, so it may reflect a read error. The chain has TRBV12-3 or TRBV12-4 and TRBJ2-2, with D possibly matching TRBD2 (6 bases). The CDR3 sequence is 13 residues long. The CDR3 loop is CASSLGGTGELFF. CDR3 bases: TGCGCCAGCAGCTTGGGGGGCACCGGGGAGCTGTTTTTT.

The gene calls are TRBV4-3 and TRBJ2-3; D is undetermined. The CDR3 totals 14 residues. The V and J ends lost 0 bases and 6 bases respectively, with 10 bases between them. Looked up from germline, CDR1 is LGHNA and CDR2 is YSLEER. The CDR3 loop reads CASSQDIGFDTQYF. DNA for the CDR3: TGCGCCAGCAGCCAAGATATAGGTTTCGATACGCAGTATTTT.

The table lists this clonotype with a few counts. This chain uses TRBV25-1 with TRBJ1-2; a weak D match, TRBD1 (5 bases). The CDR3 covers 11 residues. The ends were cut back, 4 bases at V and 7 bases at J, with 7 bases in the middle. CDR1 is MGHDK and CDR2 is SYGVNS in the germline V gene. The CDR3 DNA follows: TGTGCCAGCAGTGCCCAGGGTGGCTACACCTTC. Amino acids: CASSAQGGYTF.

The rearrangement joins TRBV29-1 to TRBJ2-6, with 12 positions matching TRBD1. CDR1 is SQVTM and CDR2 is ANQGSEA in the germline V gene. The ends lost 6 bases at V and 4 bases at J; junction bases unmatched: 7. There are 16 residues in the CDR3. The CDR3 loop reads CSVTGTGGAGANVLTF. As DNA, the CDR3 is TGCAGCGTGACCGGGACAGGGGGCGCGGGGGCCAACGTCCTGACTTTC. The full variable domain, completed using reference TRBV29-1 and TRBJ2-6, is SAVISQKPSRDICQRGTSLTIQCQVDSQVTMMFWYRQQPGQSLTLIATANQGSEATYESGFVIDKFPISRPNLTFSTLTVSNMSPEDSSIYLCSVTGTGGAGANVLTFGAGSRLTVL.